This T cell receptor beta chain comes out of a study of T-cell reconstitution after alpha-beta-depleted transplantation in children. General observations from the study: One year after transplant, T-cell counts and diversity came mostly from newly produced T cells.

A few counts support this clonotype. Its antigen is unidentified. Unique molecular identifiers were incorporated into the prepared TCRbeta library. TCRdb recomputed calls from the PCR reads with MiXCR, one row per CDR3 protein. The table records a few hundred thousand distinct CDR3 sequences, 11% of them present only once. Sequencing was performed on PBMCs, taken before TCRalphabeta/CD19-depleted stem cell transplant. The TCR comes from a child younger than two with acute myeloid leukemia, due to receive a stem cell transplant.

CDR3 bases: TGTGCCAGCAGTTGGGCTAGCGGGGCGGTGGAGACCCAGTACTTC. This gives the protein CASSWASGAVETQYF. J is TRBJ2-5 and V is TRBV2; TRBD2 matches at 9 bases. Germline CDR1 is SNHLY and CDR2 is FYNNEI. The CDR3 runs 15 residues. V lost 5 bases, J lost 5 bases, and 9 bases stayed unmatched.